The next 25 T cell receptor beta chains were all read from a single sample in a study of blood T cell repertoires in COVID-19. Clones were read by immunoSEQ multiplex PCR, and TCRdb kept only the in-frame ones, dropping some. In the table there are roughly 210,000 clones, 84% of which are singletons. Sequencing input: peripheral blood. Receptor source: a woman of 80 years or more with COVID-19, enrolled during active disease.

CDR3 bases: TGCGCCAGCAGCTTGGATGGGACACCTTTTGGGTATGGCTACACCTTC. This translates into CASSLDGTPFGYGYTF. V and J are TRBV5-1 and TRBJ1-2, with a weak D call TRBD1 (6 bases). Trimming cost V 0 bases and J 5 bases, with 17 bases left between them. CDR3 length: 16 residues. Germline V CDR1 and CDR2: SGHRS, YFSETQ.

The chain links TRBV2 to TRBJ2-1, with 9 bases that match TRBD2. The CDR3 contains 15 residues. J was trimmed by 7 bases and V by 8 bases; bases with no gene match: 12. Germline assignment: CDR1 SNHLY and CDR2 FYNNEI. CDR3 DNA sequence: TGTGCCAGCGGAACAGGGACTAGCCCCATTAATGAGCAGTTCTTC. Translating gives CASGTGTSPINEQFF. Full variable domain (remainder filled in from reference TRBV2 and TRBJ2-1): EPEVTQTPSHQVTQMGQEVILRCVPISNHLYFYWYRQILGQKVEFLVSFYNNEISEKSEIFDDQFSVERPDGSNFTLKIRSTKLEDSAMYFCASGTGTSPINEQFFGPGTRLTVL.

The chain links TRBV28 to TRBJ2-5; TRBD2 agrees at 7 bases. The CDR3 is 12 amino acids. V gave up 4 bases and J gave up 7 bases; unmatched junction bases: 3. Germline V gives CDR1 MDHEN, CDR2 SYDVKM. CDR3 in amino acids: CASSSAGWTQYF. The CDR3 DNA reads TGTGCCAGCAGTTCAGCGGGGTGGACCCAGTACTTC. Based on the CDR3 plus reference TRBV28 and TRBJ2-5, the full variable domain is DVKVTQSSRYLVKRTGEKVFLECVQDMDHENMFWYRQDPGLGLRLIYFSYDVKMKEKGDIPEGYSVSREKKERFSLILESASTNQTSMYLCASSSAGWTQYFGPGTRLLVL.

The CDR3 is CASSLGGGFYNEQFF. CDR3 sequence (DNA): TGTGCCAGCAGCTTAGGAGGGGGATTTTACAATGAGCAGTTCTTC. The chain combines TRBV13 with TRBJ2-1; D perhaps matches TRBD1 (6 bases). The germline V gene encodes CDR1 PRHDT and CDR2 FYEKMQ (reference sequence). V lost 0 bases and J lost 4, with 10 bases in between. The CDR3 covers 15 residues.

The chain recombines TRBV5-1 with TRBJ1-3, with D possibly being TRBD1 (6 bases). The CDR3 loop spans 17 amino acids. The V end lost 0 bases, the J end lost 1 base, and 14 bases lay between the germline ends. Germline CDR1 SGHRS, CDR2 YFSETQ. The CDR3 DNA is TGCGCCAGCAGCTTGGGAGGGCCAGGGGATTCTGGAAACACCATATATTTT. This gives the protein CASSLGGPGDSGNTIYF.

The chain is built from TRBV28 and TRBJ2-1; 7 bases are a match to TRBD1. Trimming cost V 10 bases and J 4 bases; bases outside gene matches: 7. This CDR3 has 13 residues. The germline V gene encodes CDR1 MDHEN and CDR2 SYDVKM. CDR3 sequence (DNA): TGTGCCACCTGGGGGACAGTATACAATGAGCAGTTCTTC. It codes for CATWGTVYNEQFF.

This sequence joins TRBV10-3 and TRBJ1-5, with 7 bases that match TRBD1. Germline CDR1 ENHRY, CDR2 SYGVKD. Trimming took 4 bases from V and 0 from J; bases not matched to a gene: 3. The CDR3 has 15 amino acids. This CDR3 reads CAISGGQYSNQPQHF. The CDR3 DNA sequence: TGTGCCATCAGTGGGGGACAGTATAGCAATCAGCCCCAGCATTTT.

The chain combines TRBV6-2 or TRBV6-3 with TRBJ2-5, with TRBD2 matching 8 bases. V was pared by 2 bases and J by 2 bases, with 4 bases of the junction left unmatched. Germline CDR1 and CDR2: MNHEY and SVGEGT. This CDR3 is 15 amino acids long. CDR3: CASSYRAGGQETQYF. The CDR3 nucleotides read TGTGCCAGCAGTTACCGGGCGGGGGGACAAGAGACCCAGTACTTC.

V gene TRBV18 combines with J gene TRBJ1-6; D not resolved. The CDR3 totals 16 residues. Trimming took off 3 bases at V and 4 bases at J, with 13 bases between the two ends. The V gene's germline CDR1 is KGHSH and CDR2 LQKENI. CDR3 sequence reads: CASSPAVNLYNSPLHF. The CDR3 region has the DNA TGTGCCAGCTCACCGGCAGTTAATTTGTATAATTCACCCCTCCACTTT.

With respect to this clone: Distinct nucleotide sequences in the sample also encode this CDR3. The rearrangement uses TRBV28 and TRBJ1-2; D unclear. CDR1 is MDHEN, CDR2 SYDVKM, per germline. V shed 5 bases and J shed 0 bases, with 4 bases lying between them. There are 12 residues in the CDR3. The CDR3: CASSTANYGYTF. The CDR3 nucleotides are TGTGCCAGCAGTACTGCTAACTATGGCTACACCTTC.

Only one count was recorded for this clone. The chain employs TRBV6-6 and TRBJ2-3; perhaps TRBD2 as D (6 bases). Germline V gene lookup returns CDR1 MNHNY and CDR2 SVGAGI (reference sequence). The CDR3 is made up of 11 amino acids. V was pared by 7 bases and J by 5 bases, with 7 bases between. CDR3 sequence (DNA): TGTGCCAGCACTAGCGTAGATACGCAGTATTTT. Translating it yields CASTSVDTQYF.

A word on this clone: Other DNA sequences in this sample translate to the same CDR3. CDR3 region: CASSSGTGNTLINQPQHF. DNA of the CDR3: TGTGCCAGCAGCTCCGGGACAGGGAATACTTTGATCAATCAGCCCCAGCATTTT. The chain combines TRBV7-8 with TRBJ1-5, with TRBD1 identical over 9 bases. Germline-derived CDR1 and CDR2 are SGHVS and FQNEAQ. The CDR3 totals 18 residues. The J segment lost 3 bases and the V segment lost 4 bases, leaving 13 bases of the junction unmatched.

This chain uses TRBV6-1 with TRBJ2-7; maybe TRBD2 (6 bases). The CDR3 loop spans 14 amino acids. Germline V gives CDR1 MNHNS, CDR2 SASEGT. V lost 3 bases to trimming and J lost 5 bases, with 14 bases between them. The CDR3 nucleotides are TGTGCCAGCAGTGATGCCGGGACTCTAAACGAGCAGTACGTC. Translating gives CASSDAGTLNEQYV.

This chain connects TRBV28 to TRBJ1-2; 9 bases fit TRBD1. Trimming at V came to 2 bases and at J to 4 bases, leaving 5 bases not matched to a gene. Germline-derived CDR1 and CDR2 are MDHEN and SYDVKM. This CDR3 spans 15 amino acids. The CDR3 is CASSLPGTGRYGYTF. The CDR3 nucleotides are TGTGCCAGCAGTTTACCAGGGACAGGGCGCTATGGCTACACCTTC.

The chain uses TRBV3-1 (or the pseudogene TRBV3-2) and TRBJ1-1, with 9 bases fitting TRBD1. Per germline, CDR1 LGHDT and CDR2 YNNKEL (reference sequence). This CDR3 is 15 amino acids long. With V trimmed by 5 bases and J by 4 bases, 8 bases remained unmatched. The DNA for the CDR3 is TGTGCCAGCAGCGTAGACAGGGGGTCGAGCACTGAAGCTTTCTTT. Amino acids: CASSVDRGSSTEAFF.

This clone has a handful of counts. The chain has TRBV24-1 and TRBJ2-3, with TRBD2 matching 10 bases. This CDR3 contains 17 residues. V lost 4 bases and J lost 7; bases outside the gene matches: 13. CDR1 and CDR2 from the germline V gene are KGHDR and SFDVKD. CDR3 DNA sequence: TGTGCCACCAGTGAGAGGACTAGCGGACGTTCGGGAAATACGCAGTATTTT. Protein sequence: CATSERTSGRSGNTQYF.

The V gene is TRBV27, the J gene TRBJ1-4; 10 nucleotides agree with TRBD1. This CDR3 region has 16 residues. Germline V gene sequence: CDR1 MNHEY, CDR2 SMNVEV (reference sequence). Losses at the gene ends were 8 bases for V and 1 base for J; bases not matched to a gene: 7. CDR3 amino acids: CASALGQGETNEKLFF. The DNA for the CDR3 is TGTGCCAGCGCCCTTGGACAGGGGGAAACTAATGAAAAACTGTTTTTT.

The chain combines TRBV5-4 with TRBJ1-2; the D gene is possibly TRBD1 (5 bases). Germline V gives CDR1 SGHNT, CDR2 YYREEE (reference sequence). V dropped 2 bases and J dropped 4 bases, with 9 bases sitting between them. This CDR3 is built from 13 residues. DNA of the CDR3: TGTGCCAGCAGCTTCGTGGACACCTATGGCTACACCTTC. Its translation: CASSFVDTYGYTF.

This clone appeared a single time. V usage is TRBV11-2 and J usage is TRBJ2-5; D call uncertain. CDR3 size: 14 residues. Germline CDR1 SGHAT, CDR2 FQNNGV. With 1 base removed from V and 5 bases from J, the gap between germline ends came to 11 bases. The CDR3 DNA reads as TGTGCCAGCAGCTTAGGCCTCTACGGGGAGACCCAGTACTTC. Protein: CASSLGLYGETQYF.

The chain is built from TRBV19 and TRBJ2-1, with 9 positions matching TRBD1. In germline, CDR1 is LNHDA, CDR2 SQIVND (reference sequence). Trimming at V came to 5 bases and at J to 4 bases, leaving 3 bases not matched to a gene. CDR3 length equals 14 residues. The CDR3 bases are TGTGCCAGTAGTGGGGACAGGGTTTACAATGAGCAGTTCTTC. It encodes CASSGDRVYNEQFF.

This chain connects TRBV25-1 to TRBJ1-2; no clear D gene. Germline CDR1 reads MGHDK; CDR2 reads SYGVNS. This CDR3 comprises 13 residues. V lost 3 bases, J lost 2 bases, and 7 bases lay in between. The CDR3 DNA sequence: TGTGCCAGCAGTGAGGCGGGGAACTATGGCTACACCTTC. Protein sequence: CASSEAGNYGYTF.

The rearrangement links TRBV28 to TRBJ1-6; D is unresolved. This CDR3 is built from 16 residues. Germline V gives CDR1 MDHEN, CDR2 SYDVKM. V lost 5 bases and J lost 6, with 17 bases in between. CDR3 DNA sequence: TGTGCCAGCAGTCCCCTCGGCCGGGAGGGTAATTCACCCCTCCACTTT. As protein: CASSPLGREGNSPLHF.

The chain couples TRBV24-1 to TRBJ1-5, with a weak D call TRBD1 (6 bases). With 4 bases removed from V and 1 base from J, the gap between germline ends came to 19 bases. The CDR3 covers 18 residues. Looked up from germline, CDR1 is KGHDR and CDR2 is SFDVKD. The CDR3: CATSDPRTDRVSNQPQHF. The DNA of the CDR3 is TGTGCCACCAGTGACCCAAGGACAGATCGTGTAAGCAATCAGCCCCAGCATTTT.

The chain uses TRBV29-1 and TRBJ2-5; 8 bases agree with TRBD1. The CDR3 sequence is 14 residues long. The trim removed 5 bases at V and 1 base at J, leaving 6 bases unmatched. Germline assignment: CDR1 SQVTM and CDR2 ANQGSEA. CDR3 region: CSVPRQGLQETQYF. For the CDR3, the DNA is TGCAGCGTTCCACGACAGGGGCTCCAAGAGACCCAGTACTTC.

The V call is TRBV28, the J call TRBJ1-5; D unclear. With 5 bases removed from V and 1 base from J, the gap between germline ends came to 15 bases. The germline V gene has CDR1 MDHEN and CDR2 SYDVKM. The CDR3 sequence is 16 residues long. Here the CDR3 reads CASSDPGSPSNQPQHF. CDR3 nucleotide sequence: TGTGCCAGCAGTGATCCAGGAAGCCCAAGCAATCAGCCCCAGCATTTT.